The text below deals with one T cell receptor (beta chain). It has no known antigen specificity. No qualities accompany the bases; no much larger clone lies one base away. Per the germline V gene (reference sequence), MNHEY is the CDR1 and SMNVEV is the CDR2. From the cysteine through the phenylalanine, the CDR3 covers 17 amino acids. Only the CDR3 portion is preserved as DNA: 51 bases, with reading frame beginning at the first base. At the junction V is shortened by 2 bases and J by 6 bases; bases outside the gene matches: 9. The High Capacity cDNA Reverse Transcription Kit was used to reverse transcribe all of the isolated RNA, meaning that expressed TCRB transcripts were what got sequenced. Naive, central memory and regulatory T cell samples underwent deep immunoSEQ sequencing, averaging about 3.5 million total reads per sample. Sorted cells were lysed in RLT buffer, and RNA was extracted using DNase-treated RNeasy Micro or Mini kits according to cell number. To prevent cross-contamination, every cell subset was processed on its own, while patient and healthy donor samples were processed together. The immunoSEQ multiplex PCR was used to amplify TCRB sequences from cDNA, yielding 87-bp fragments that span the CDR3 region. Sequencing of the amplicons was performed on the Illumina HiSeq platform. The source study handled its data this way. Synthetic template baselines were used to correct PCR bias computationally, reads within Hamming distance 2 were collapsed, and singletons that could not be merged were discarded. Reads were aligned against IMGT to assign V, D and J genes, CDR3 length and insertions or deletions at six rearrangement sites. Within each subset, clonotype counts were normalized to the number of sorted cells before true diversity and Gini coefficients were calculated with the tcR R package. The overlap coefficient, calculated on TCRB nucleotide sequences, was used to measure repertoire sharing. Out-of-frame TCRB sequences from naive cells were analyzed to stand in for the pre-selection repertoire. TCRdb's version of the immuneACCESS table is confined to in-frame rearrangements and falls short of the full clone set. An unresolved V gene accounts for under half of the shortfall where checked; the remainder is of unknown origin. V and J calls and clone size are those listed in that table; D and trimming were worked out from the DNA. For this sample the table gives around 500,000 clones, of which 10% to 12% were detected only once. In total, the top ten clones hold approximately 0.05% of the sample.

The data stem from a study of beta chain features in type 1 diabetes (dated by TCRdb to the late 2010s). About the investigation overall: Patients and healthy donors did not differ in mean age, gender distribution, total cell number or subset yield. A total of around 100 million sorted cells were examined across all samples, and RNA yield correlated strongly with the number of cells per subset. The study compared the TCRB repertoires of sorted circulating CD4+ T cell subsets in recently diagnosed type 1 diabetes patients with those in matched healthy donors. Regulatory and stem cell-like memory subsets were obtained from only 8 patients and roughly eight healthy donors, while naive and central memory subsets were obtained from all 30 or so donors. The study at large found these results: At VDJ recombination sites, patients with type 1 diabetes made fewer insertions and deleted more nucleotides, a pattern implying thymic rearrangement abnormalities. PCR may preferentially amplify shorter templates, but because patient and control samples were amplified and corrected together, any resulting skew would affect both groups equally. The naive, central memory and regulatory TCRB repertoires appeared to resemble one another more closely among patients than among healthy donors. Because cDNA was sequenced instead of genomic DNA, highly expressing activated cells could be over-represented, though the groups showed no difference in activation or CD3 levels. HLA sub-analyses involved small numbers of individuals, so any influence of HLA type on TCRB rearrangement remained unresolved. A moderate but significant shortening of TCRB CDR3 length was observed in type 1 diabetes patients in all four CD4+ subsets.

A single peripheral blood draw of approximately 120 mL on average was collected from each donor into heparinised tubes. Using a panel that included CD45RO, CCR7, CD25, CD127, CD95 and CD27, naive, central memory, regulatory and stem cell-like memory CD4+ T cells were sorted on a BD FACSAria II. Purity was above 95% for every sorted population. PBMCs were isolated right away by Lymphoprep density gradient centrifugation and were stained directly, without culture. So that batch effects would be minimized, each experiment stained and sorted samples in pairs, pairing one healthy donor with one patient.

This clonotype was sampled from a woman younger than 35 in good health. Recombination joined TRBV27 with TRBJ1-6, and 8 junctional nucleotides match TRBD1. The sample comprised naive CD4+ T cells from blood. The cell subset or site label of this sample denotes: true naive CD4+ T cells. The sequenced DNA: TGTGCCAGCAGTTTACCACGGACCAGGGGGCCTAATTCACCCCTCCACTTT. This encodes CASSLPRTRGPNSPLHF.